This TCR beta chain was sequenced during a study of prognosis after radiotherapy for stage I lung cancer. In the study overall: Stage I non-small cell lung cancer patients were enrolled from early 2018 to January 2019. About 14 patients presented with newly diagnosed primary stage I lung tumors, and five carried oligometastatic NSCLC following surgical resection of the primary tumor. Aged about 53 to 85 years, with a median of around 74 years, the patients were 13 men and roughly 6 women. Study findings and constraints: Once stereotactic body radiation therapy had been given, unique TCR clone counts fell, with a median of around 9,500 versus 6,500.

This clonotype occurred a few times. Antigen unknown. Genomic DNA provided the template from which TCR beta CDR3 was amplified by two-round multiplex PCR. Used in first-round PCR were primers specific to each TRBV and TRBJ gene. TCRdb redid the calling of the multiplex PCR reads with MiXCR, one entry per CDR3 protein. Found here are 20,000 to 30,000 distinct CDR3 sequences, around 40% of them singletons; the top ten hold around a fifth. The sequence was collected from a donor over 45 with non-small cell lung cancer. Sequenced here: PBMCs, sampled before or after stereotactic body radiation therapy (not recorded which).

CDR3 coding DNA: TGCGCCAGCGGATTAGCGGGAGAAAACACCGGGGAGCTGTTTTTT. Its translation is CASGLAGENTGELFF. This chain joins TRBV5-1 and TRBJ2-2; 9 bases are a match to TRBD2. Germline V lookup: CDR1 SGHRS, CDR2 YFSETQ. J gave up 2 bases and V 7 bases, and 6 bases lay outside the gene matches. The CDR3 loop spans 15 amino acids.